This T cell receptor (beta chain) was sequenced during a study of shared T cell receptors in the human thymus. TCRdb's table, derived via immunoSEQ multiplex PCR, lists solely in-frame clones and lacks some. The top ten clones hold 0.0095% to 0.013% of a sample with 700,000 or so clones, approximately 85% of them seen once. There are 12 residues in the CDR3. In germline, CDR1 is SGHVS, CDR2 FQNEAQ. Trimming removed 4 bases from V and 9 bases from J, with 12 bases in between. The sample was also reused in another study, on human thymus T cells. That work contributes: The people who donated were healthy Finnish babies having corrective surgery for congenital heart defects. It was from resections taken during corrective heart surgery that the thymus tissue came. Gene usage (both V and J) appeared biased in thymic and blood repertoires. Related studies found that unrelated individuals share highly overlapping thymic repertoires.

This TCR derives from a girl less than two years old with a congenital heart defect. Sequencing was performed on thymocytes. V usage is TRBV7-8 and J usage is TRBJ2-5; D is perhaps TRBD1 (6 bases). In DNA, the CDR3 is TGTGCCAGCAGCTCCGGACAGTTGGCCCAGTACTTC. Amino acid sequence: CASSSGQLAQYF.